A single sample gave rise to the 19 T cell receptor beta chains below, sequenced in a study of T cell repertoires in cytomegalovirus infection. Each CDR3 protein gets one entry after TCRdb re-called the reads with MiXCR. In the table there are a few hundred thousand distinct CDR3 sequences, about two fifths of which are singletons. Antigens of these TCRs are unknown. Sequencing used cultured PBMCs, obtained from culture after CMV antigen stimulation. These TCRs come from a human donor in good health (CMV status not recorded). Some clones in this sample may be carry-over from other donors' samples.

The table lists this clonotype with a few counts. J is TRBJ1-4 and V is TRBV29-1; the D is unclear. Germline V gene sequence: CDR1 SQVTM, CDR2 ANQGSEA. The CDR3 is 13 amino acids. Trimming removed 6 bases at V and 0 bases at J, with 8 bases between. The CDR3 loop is CSVRGTTNEKLFF. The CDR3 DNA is TGCAGCGTCAGAGGGACAACTAATGAAAAACTGTTTTTT.

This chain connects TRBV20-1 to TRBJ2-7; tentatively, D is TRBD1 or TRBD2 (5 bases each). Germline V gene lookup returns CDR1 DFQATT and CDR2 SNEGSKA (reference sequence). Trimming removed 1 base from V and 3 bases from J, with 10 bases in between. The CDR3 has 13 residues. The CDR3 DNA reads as TGCAGTGCTAGAGGGGACCCATACTACGAGCAGTACTTC. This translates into CSARGDPYYEQYF.

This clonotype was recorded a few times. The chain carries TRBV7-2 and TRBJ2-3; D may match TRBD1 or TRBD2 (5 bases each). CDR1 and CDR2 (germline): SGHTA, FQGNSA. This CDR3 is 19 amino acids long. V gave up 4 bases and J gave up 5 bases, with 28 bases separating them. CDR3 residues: CASSYSLGVSVSEGDTQYF. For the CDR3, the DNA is TGTGCCAGCAGCTATAGTTTGGGGGTATCGGTTTCCGAGGGAGATACGCAGTATTTT.

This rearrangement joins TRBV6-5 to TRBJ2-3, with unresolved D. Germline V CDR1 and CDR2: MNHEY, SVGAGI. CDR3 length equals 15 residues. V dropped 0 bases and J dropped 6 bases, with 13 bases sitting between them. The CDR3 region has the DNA TGTGCCAGCAGTTACTCAAAAGGGTTAGGGGATACGCAGTATTTT. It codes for CASSYSKGLGDTQYF.

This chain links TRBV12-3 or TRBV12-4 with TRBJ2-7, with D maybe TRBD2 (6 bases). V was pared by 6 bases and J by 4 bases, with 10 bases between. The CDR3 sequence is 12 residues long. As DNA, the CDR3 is TGTGCCAGCAGCCTAGCGATTTACGAGCAGTACTTC. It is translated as CASSLAIYEQYF.

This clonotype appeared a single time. CDR3 in DNA: TGTGCCAGCAGCTTCCGAAATTCACCCCTCCACTTT. Protein sequence: CASSFRNSPLHF. The V gene is TRBV7-2, the J gene TRBJ1-6; D remains ambiguous. Germline lookup yields CDR1 SGHTA and CDR2 FQGNSA. The CDR3 is made up of 12 amino acids. Trimming removed 3 bases from V and 7 bases from J, with 4 bases in between.

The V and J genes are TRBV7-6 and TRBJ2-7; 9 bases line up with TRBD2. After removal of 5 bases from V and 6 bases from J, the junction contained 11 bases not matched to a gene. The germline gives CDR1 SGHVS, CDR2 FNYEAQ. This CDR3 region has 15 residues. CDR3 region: CASSISGGTAGEQYF. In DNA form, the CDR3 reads TGTGCCAGCAGCATCAGCGGGGGGACTGCCGGCGAGCAGTACTTC.

CDR3 region: CAWRRTGVNEQFF. The CDR3 DNA is TGTGCCTGGAGGAGGACGGGGGTTAATGAGCAGTTCTTC. V is TRBV30 and J is TRBJ2-1, with a tentative D call TRBD2 (6 bases). Germline V gene data show CDR1 as GTSNPN and CDR2 as SVGIG (reference sequence). The CDR3 sequence is 13 residues long. Trimming stripped 3 bases from V and 7 bases from J, with 13 bases between. Variable domain in full (rest from reference TRBV30 and TRBJ2-1): SQTIHQWPATLVQPVGSPLSLECTVEGTSNPNLYWYRQAAGRGLQLLFYSVGIGQISSEVPQNLSASRPQDRQFILSSKKLLLSDSGFYLCAWRRTGVNEQFFGPGTRLTVL.

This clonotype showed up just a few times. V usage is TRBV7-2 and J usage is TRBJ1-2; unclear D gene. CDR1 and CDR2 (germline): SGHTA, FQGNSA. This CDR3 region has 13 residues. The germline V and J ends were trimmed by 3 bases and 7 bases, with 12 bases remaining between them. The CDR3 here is CASSFRDASGYTF. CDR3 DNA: TGTGCCAGCAGCTTCCGAGACGCAAGTGGCTACACCTTC.

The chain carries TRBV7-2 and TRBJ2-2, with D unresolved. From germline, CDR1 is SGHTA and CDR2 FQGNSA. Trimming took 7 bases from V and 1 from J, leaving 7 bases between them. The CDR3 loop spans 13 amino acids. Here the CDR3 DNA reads TGTGCCAGCAAGAAGGAGAACACCGGGGAGCTGTTTTTT. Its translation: CASKKENTGELFF.

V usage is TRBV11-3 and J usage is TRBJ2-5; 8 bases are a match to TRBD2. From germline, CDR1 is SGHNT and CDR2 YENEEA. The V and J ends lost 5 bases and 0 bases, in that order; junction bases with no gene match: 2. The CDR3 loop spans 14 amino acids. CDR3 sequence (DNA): TGTGCCAGCAGCCGGGGGGGCGACCAAGAGACCCAGTACTTC. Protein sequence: CASSRGGDQETQYF. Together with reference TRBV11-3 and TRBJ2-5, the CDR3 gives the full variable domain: EAGVVQSPRYKIIEKKQPVAFWCNPISGHNTLYWYLQNLGQGPELLIRYENEEAVDDSQLPKDRFSAERLKGVDSTLKIQPAELGDSAVYLCASSRGGDQETQYFGPGTRLLVL.

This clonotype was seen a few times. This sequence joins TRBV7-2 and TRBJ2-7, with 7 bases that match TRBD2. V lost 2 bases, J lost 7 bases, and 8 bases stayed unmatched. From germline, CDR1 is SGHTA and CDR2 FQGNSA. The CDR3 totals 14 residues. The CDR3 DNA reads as TGTGCCAGCAGCTTATTCCCGGGAGGAGGGGAGCAGTACTTC. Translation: CASSLFPGGGEQYF. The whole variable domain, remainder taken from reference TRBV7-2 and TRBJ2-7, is GAGVSQSPSNKVTEKGKDVELRCDPISGHTALYWYRQSLGQGLEFLIYFQGNSAPDKSGLPSDRFSAERTGGSVSTLTIQRTQQEDSAVYLCASSLFPGGGEQYFGPGTRLTVT.

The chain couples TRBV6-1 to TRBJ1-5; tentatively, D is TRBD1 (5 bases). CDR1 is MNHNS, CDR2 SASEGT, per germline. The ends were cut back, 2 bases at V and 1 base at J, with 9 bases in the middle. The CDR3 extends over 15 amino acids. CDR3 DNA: TGTGCCAGCAGTGAATGGGGGGGAAGCAATCAGCCCCAGCATTTT. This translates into CASSEWGGSNQPQHF.

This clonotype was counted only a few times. The CDR3 region has the DNA TGTGCCAGCAGCCGGGACAGGGGGCTATCCCTCCACTTT. It encodes CASSRDRGLSLHF. V gene TRBV7-2 combines with J gene TRBJ1-6; TRBD1 matches 12 bases. V trimming: 5 bases; J trimming: 14 bases; junction bases outside the gene matches: 4. CDR1 is SGHTA and CDR2 is FQGNSA in the germline V gene. There are 13 residues in the CDR3.

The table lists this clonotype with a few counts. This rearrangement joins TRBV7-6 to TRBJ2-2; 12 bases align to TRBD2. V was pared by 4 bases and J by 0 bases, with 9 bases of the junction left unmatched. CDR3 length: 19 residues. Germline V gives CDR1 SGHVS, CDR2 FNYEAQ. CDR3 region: CASSYRLAGVFANTGELFF. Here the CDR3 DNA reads TGTGCCAGCAGCTACCGACTAGCGGGAGTGTTCGCGAACACCGGGGAGCTGTTTTTT. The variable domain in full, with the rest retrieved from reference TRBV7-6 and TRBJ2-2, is GAGVSQSPRYKVTKRGQDVALRCDPISGHVSLYWYRQALGQGPEFLTYFNYEAQQDKSGLPNDRFSAERPEGSISTLTIQRTEQRDSAMYRCASSYRLAGVFANTGELFFGEGSRLTVL.

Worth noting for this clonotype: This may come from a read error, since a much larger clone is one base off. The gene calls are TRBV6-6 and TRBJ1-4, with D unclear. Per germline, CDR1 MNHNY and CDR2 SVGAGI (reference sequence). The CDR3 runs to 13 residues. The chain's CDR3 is CANSESRMKKLFF. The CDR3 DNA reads TGTGCCAACAGTGAATCGAGAATGAAGAAACTGTTTTTT.

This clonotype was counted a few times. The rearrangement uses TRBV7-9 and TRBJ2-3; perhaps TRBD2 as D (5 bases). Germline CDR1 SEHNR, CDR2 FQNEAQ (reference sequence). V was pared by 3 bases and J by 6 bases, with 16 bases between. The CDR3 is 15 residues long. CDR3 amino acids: CASSFAWTAGDTQYF. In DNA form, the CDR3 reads TGTGCCAGCAGCTTCGCCTGGACTGCCGGGGATACGCAGTATTTT.

CDR3 sequence: CASSQKHQDGNSPLHF. As DNA, the CDR3 is TGTGCCAGCAGCCAAAAACACCAGGATGGAAATTCACCCCTCCACTTT. This chain links TRBV7-9 with TRBJ1-6; no firm D call. Germline lookup yields CDR1 SEHNR and CDR2 FQNEAQ (reference sequence). The CDR3 is made up of 16 amino acids. Trimming cost V 5 bases and J 7 bases, with 18 bases left between them.

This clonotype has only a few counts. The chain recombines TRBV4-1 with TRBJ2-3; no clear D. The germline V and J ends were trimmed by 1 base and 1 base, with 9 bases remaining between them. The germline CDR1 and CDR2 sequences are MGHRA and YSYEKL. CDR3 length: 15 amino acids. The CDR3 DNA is TGCGCCAGCAGCCAAGGTCCATCTGGCACAGATACGCAGTATTTT. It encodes CASSQGPSGTDTQYF.